The 9 T cell receptor beta chains below all came from one sample that was sequenced in a study of CD8+CD57+ T cells in acquired aplastic anemia (dated by TCRdb to the late 2010s). Flow cytometry had shown CD8+CD57+ cell expansion in the patients selected for sequencing. Sequencing was performed on an Illumina HiSeq 2000. TCR beta VDJ combination and CDR3 sequence profiling used genomic DNA as the template. TCRdb reprocessing: public reads trimmed at Q25 with fastp, clones called with MiXCR, in-frame beta chains kept. Each CDR3 protein gets just one entry, which takes the most common genes and DNA from the rows behind it. The sample yields about 240,000 distinct CDR3 sequences; around 43% were counted once. The ten top clones hold over 7.5% of the sample. The sequenced material came from sorted CD4+, CD8+, or CD8+CD57+ T cells (not recorded which) from PBMCs. The receptors shown here come from a human donor with aplastic anemia.

This clonotype was found many times. CDR3 sequence (DNA): TGTGCCAGCAGAATTGTACCTACGGGAGCAGGAGAGACCCAGTACTTC. Translating gives CASRIVPTGAGETQYF. The genes are TRBV7-2 and TRBJ2-5; perhaps TRBD2 as D (6 bases). V was shortened by 6 bases and J by 4 bases, with 21 bases between the two germline ends. Per the germline V gene, CDR1 is SGHTA and CDR2 is FQGNSA. The length of the CDR3 is 16 residues.

This clonotype came up once. The chain combines TRBV7-9 with TRBJ1-1; no clear D gene. Trimming removed 1 base from V and 2 bases from J, with 14 bases in between. Germline V gene lookup returns CDR1 SEHNR and CDR2 FQNEAQ (reference sequence). The CDR3 totals 16 residues. In DNA, the CDR3 is TGTGCCAGCAGCTTAGAGGCAGGAGCTGGAAACACTGAAGCTTTCTTT. Its translation: CASSLEAGAGNTEAFF. Combining the CDR3 with reference TRBV7-9 and TRBJ1-1 gives the whole variable domain DTGVSQNPRHKITKRGQNVTFRCDPISEHNRLYWYRQTLGQGPEFLTYFQNEAQLEKSRLLSDRFSAERPKGSFSTLEIQRTEQGDSAMYLCASSLEAGAGNTEAFFGQGTRLTVV.

In this sample, this clonotype turned up many times. The chain has TRBV7-4 and TRBJ2-5; the match to TRBD2 covers 9 bases. The CDR3 is 15 residues long. CDR1 is SGHVT and CDR2 is SQSDAQ in the germline V gene. V lost 0 bases to trimming and J lost 1 base; unmatched junction nucleotides: 0. CDR3 sequence: CASSLASGGQETQYF. CDR3 in DNA: TGTGCCAGCAGCTTAGCTAGCGGGGGCCAAGAGACCCAGTACTTC.

With regard to this clonotype: Germline and junction disagree at one end, which may indicate a read error. This chain connects TRBV24-1 to TRBJ2-1; D is perhaps TRBD2 (6 bases). Germline-derived CDR1 and CDR2 are KGHDR and SFDVKD. CDR3 length equals 12 residues. The CDR3 sequence is CATGTAYDEQFF. The CDR3 nucleotides read TGTGCCACAGGGACTGCCTACGATGAGCAGTTCTTC.

This chain links TRBV7-8 with TRBJ1-2; D unclear. V was trimmed by 5 bases and J by 4 bases, leaving 8 bases between them. CDR1 SGHVS and CDR2 FQNEAQ come from the germline V gene. The CDR3 length is 12 residues. CDR3 protein: CASSHERYGYTF. In nucleotides, the CDR3 is TGTGCCAGCAGCCACGAACGCTATGGCTACACCTTC.

The chain couples TRBV7-9 to TRBJ2-1; 8 positions match TRBD2. Looked up from germline, CDR1 is SEHNR and CDR2 is FQNEAQ (reference sequence). V dropped 3 bases and J dropped 5; count of bases not matched to a gene: 6. The CDR3 has 15 residues. DNA for the CDR3: TGTGCCAGCAGCTTGGCCCTAGCGGGCAACAATGAGCAGTTCTTC. It translates to CASSLALAGNNEQFF.

This clonotype was picked up many times. The chain is built from TRBV7-2 and TRBJ1-2; D not resolved. The CDR3 loop spans 13 amino acids. Germline V gene sequence: CDR1 SGHTA, CDR2 FQGNSA. Trimming pared 1 base from V and 5 bases from J, leaving 8 bases between. Here the CDR3 reads CASSLEGWYGYTF. The CDR3 coding sequence is TGTGCCAGCAGCTTAGAGGGTTGGTATGGCTACACCTTC.

This clonotype was picked up many times. This chain connects TRBV6-5 to TRBJ2-3; D gene uncertain. The CDR3 is made up of 15 amino acids. Germline V gene sequence: CDR1 MNHEY, CDR2 SVGAGI. Trimming removed 2 bases at V and 2 bases at J, with 11 bases between. The CDR3 sequence is CASSYVPLFTDTQYF. In DNA, the CDR3 is TGTGCCAGCAGTTACGTTCCTTTGTTCACAGATACGCAGTATTTT.

In this sample, this clonotype turned up many times. CDR3 nucleotides: TGTGCCAGCGCGACTAGCGGGAGGGCCAGGGAGCAGTACTTC. Translating gives CASATSGRAREQYF. The chain recombines TRBV19 with TRBJ2-7, with 14 bases lining up with TRBD2. The CDR3 contains 14 residues. Germline CDR1 LNHDA, CDR2 SQIVND (reference sequence). The V gene end was trimmed by 9 bases and the J gene end by 7 bases; junction bases not matched to a gene: 8.